Listed below are T cell receptor beta chains from one sample, sequenced in a study of blood T cell repertoires in COVID-19. Here immunoSEQ multiplex PCR was the method, and the copy in TCRdb shows in-frame clones only, minus some. The data contain fewer than 500,000 clones, roughly nine tenths of them singletons. The sequenced sample consisted of PBMCs or T cells enriched from blood (not recorded which). The source is a man aged 25-40 years who had recovered from COVID-19. Both conserved end residues are part of each CDR3. A D gene is named only where the DNA matches it firmly. Size is stated for part of the rows, as once, few or many counts, or as a class when the clone is expanded.

D	size	V	J	CDR3	DNA
TRBD1	-	TRBV10-3	TRBJ1-1	CAISGQGTEAFF	TGTGCCATCAGTGGACAGGGAACTGAAGCTTTCTTT
-	once	TRBV6-5	TRBJ2-7	CASRSETGRSYEQYF	TGTGCCAGCAGATCCGAAACCGGCAGGTCCTACGAGCAGTACTTC
TRBD2	-	TRBV3-1/TRBV3-2	TRBJ2-4	CASSPGWGRAVNIQYF	TGTGCCAGCAGCCCGGGATGGGGGAGGGCCGTAAACATTCAGTACTTC
-	few	TRBV5-4	TRBJ2-7	CASSLVSGQLDEQYF	TGTGCCAGCAGCTTGGTATCAGGGCAGCTGGACGAGCAGTACTTC
-	once	TRBV27	TRBJ1-1	CASSLQWNTEAFF	TGTGCCAGCAGTTTACAATGGAACACTGAAGCTTTCTTT
-	-	TRBV5-1	TRBJ1-4	CASRLQGVTEKLFF	TGCGCCAGCCGTCTACAGGGTGTAACAGAAAAACTGTTTTTT
-	few	TRBV3-1/TRBV3-2	TRBJ1-5	CASSHWRSNQPQHF	TGTGCCAGCAGCCACTGGCGGAGCAATCAGCCCCAGCATTTT
TRBD1	-	TRBV15	TRBJ2-2	CATRAEVGAGGTGELFF	TGTGCCACCAGAGCAGAGGTGGGAGCAGGGGGAACCGGGGAGCTGTTTTTT
TRBD2	-	TRBV18	TRBJ2-7	CASSMRTSGTNSYEQYF	TGTGCCAGCTCGATGAGGACTAGCGGGACCAACTCCTACGAGCAGTACTTC
-	-	TRBV10-1	TRBJ1-1	CASSEFAGSNTEAFF	TGCGCCAGCAGTGAGTTCGCAGGATCGAACACTGAAGCTTTCTTT
TRBD2	-	TRBV7-3	TRBJ2-1	CASSLHEAGGQFF	TGTGCCAGCAGCTTACATGAAGCGGGAGGGCAGTTCTTC
TRBD2	-	TRBV24-1	TRBJ2-5	CATSLAGLETQYF	TGTGCCACCAGCCTAGCGGGATTGGAGACCCAGTACTTC
TRBD1	-	TRBV24-1	TRBJ1-2	CATSDPSRQGSGYTF	TGTGCCACCAGTGATCCTTCCCGACAGGGGAGCGGCTACACCTTC
TRBD1	-	TRBV29-1	TRBJ1-2	CSVYTGQGAVYGYTF	TGCAGCGTTTATACAGGACAGGGGGCGGTTTATGGCTACACCTTC
-	once	TRBV19	TRBJ1-1	CASRIKSTELNTEAFF	TGTGCCAGTAGAATCAAGTCCACGGAGCTGAACACTGAAGCTTTCTTT